This T cell receptor (beta chain) was sequenced in a study of cytomegalovirus exposure and HLA in healthy donors (dated by TCRdb to about 2017). Turning to the overall study: According to an earlier analysis of a few hundred of the donors, about 179 million T cells yielded some 120 million unique TCR beta sequences and 250 to 350 Gb of sequence data. Genome-wide SNP genotypes for about 60% of the roughly 700 donors were used in a later genetic analysis, which treated that subset as a discovery cohort. Typing coverage varied by locus: roughly 629-640 donors for A, B, C, DRB1 and DQB1; 522 for DQA1; 606 for DPA1; some 470 for DPB1. Roughly 300 gigabases of sequencing data and tens of millions of unique TCR sequences were included in an early release covering around 650 HLA-typed donors. Among the roughly 400 genotyped donors, under 90% belonged to the genetic ancestry cluster associated with self-reported Caucasian donors. On average, roughly 240,000 unique TCR beta nucleotide sequences were sequenced per donor among 398 genotyped donors of the cohort, with about 17% of those sequences being non-productive. A later analysis re-examined previously published TCR beta repertoires from just over 650 donors and added high-resolution HLA genotyping to investigate patterns of TCR occurrence. Several DR-DQ haplotypes were treated as single units for association and clustering because of strong linkage in the cohort. HLA typing included class I and class II loci at four-digit resolution. Alongside the repertoire data, information on donor age, sex, ethnicity and CMV serostatus was compiled. The study aimed to test whether signatures of past pathogen exposure could be identified by cataloging public T cell receptors. An earlier analysis of 587 of the donors used high-throughput TCR beta sequencing to judge whether each TCR beta V gene segment behaved as functional or pseudogenic. Rather than drawing on any new phenotypic data, the later analysis identified candidate immune exposures from TCR beta sequences and the way those sequences occurred across donors. The T cell repertoires of 700 or so subjects were profiled by immunosequencing and related to cytomegalovirus serostatus. Besides the first cohort of around 670 subjects, a separate validation cohort made up of 90 to 150 different subjects was used. All discovery cohort repertoires had been generated on a single sequencing platform. High-throughput TCR immunosequencing, statistical association of individual TCRs with disease status, and machine learning were combined to predict cytomegalovirus infection status. Findings and caveats that apply to the study as a whole: According to a later analysis, most CMV-associated TCR beta chains appeared to be HLA-restricted, and the HLA associations seemed to be driven largely by CMV exposure. Only TCR beta chains were sequenced in this cohort, and the absence of alpha or paired-chain data limited detectable features. In a later genetic analysis, fewer N-insertions in productive TCRs were reported among donors in an Asian-associated ancestry cluster than the approximately 710-donor mean. According to a later analysis, TCR association rates differed among HLA loci, with DRB1 alleles showing the most associated TCRs and HLA-C alleles showing the fewest. In an earlier analysis of approximately 590 of the donors, most TCR beta V segments appeared in productive rearrangements about 90% or about 30% of the time, broadly matching IMGT annotations. When HLA alleles, especially DR and DQ, strongly co-occurred, TCR associations were difficult to assign to individual alleles. Several of the top co-occurrence clusters appeared to be linked to parvovirus B19, influenza, CMV and Epstein-Barr virus, according to a later analysis. Specific HLA alleles were associated with 15,000 to 20,000 TCR beta sequences at a false discovery rate of 0.05 in a later analysis. In a later analysis, HLA-associated TCR beta chains were found to be more clonally expanded and to have lower generation probabilities than equally common non-associated chains. Because counts were too low, seventeen rarely observed V segments, including chromosome 9 orphons, were excluded from the earlier analysis of 500 to 700 of the donors. The authors suggested that the approach could potentially be generalized to other disease states and immunological phenotypes. A further reported finding was that TCR beta sequences accurately predicted the HLA-A and HLA-B alleles for most subjects in the first cohort. The 87-base-pair reads could not distinguish some IMGT-functional V segments, including TRBV6-2 and TRBV6-3, so those segments were excluded. Correlated functional status among segregating V segments might reflect linkage disequilibrium, but an unknown experimental factor could not be ruled out. In vitro tests confirmed that three of the cytomegalovirus-associated TCR beta chains recognize cytomegalovirus antigens. A cluster of highly shared sequence variants was judged likely to represent a technical artifact of the sequencing pipeline. In the study, 164 TCR beta chains were listed as associated with cytomegalovirus. While some public TCRs were present in many individuals, most TCR sequences turned up only very rarely across donors. Because HLA typing was unavailable for some donors at each locus, only the typed subset was used in association tests. Immune exposure information for the cohort was limited to CMV serostatus. The classifier was reported to diagnose cytomegalovirus status with high specificity and sensitivity in both the original and validation cohorts. V-gene and J-gene trimming of TCR beta chains was associated with a missense DCLRE1C variant in a later genetic analysis, and the association was replicated in an independent cohort. Sequencing depth was assumed to be roughly uniform across donors in the presence/absence analyses, though that assumption may not hold.

The cohort comprised more than 550 healthy bone marrow donors. At the time of sampling, every cohort member was nominally healthy, though immune exposures that went unrecorded were likely present. The donor tested CMV seronegative, placing the donor among the 350 to 400 seronegative members of the cohort. Every donor gave a peripheral blood sample, and the peripheral blood mononuclear cells from that sample were used for TCR beta sequencing. The Qiagen DNeasy Blood Extraction Kit was used to extract genomic DNA from the blood cell samples. CDR1 and CDR2, per the germline V gene, are SQVTM and ANQGSEA. The CDR3 starts with the cysteine, ends with the phenylalanine, and has 13 residues. Only the CDR3 region is kept as DNA, spanning 39 bases read in frame from base 1. V is trimmed back by 7 bases and J by 4 bases, and the junction contains 5 bases that no gene match accounts for. Libraries were built with the immunoSEQ multiplex PCR assay. A mixture of 60 forward primers for TCR Vbeta segments and 13 reverse primers for TCR Jbeta segments was used in the multiplex PCR. Amplification of the CDR3 region of rearranged TCR beta genes was performed with a multiplex PCR assay on genomic DNA. On the Illumina HiSeq System, the amplified TCR beta libraries were sequenced as 87-base-pair reads. Turning to the authors' computational methods: Across the 670 or so repertoires, a later analysis counted approximately 75 million unique TCR beta chains, around 11 million of which were shared by at least two donors. Raw reads were error-corrected and collapsed into unique sequences with a nearest-neighbor algorithm that merged closely related sequences to remove PCR and sequencing errors. To assign V, D and J gene segments, CDR3 sequences were aligned to IMGT reference sequences. For a sequence to be retained, a match of at least six nucleotides was required to both a V gene segment and a J gene segment. A rearrangement was called productive if the CDR3 had no stop codons and remained in frame with V and J, and every other rearrangement was called non-productive. Following IMGT convention, CDR3 was defined as the stretch from the second conserved V-encoded cysteine up to the conserved J-encoded phenylalanine. The earlier analysis of 500 to 750 of the donors excluded any sequence lacking an unambiguous match to a single V gene segment. In an earlier analysis of 587 of the donors, V segments were called functional above 56.7% productive rearrangements and were called segregating when the between-donor standard deviation exceeded 5%. A statistical classification framework was developed to diagnose cytomegalovirus status using the catalog of TCR beta chain sequences. V and J gene assignment, in a later analysis, came from comparing TCR nucleotide sequences with IMGT/GENE-DB human TR gene sequences. The TCRdist pipeline was used in a later analysis to assign CDR3 sequences and most-parsimonious VDJ recombination scenarios. In a later analysis, each TCR beta chain was defined by its CDR3 amino acid sequence together with its V-gene family, and reads lacking a unique V-gene family were excluded. In a later analysis, nearly 600 highly shared, low-generation-probability nucleotide sequences were removed to address suspected cross-contamination and a sequencing artifact. In a later analysis, a clonal expansion index was calculated for each public chain from normalized within-repertoire ranks of inferred template counts. In a later analysis, generation probabilities were computed using a VDJ recombination model fitted to out-of-frame rearrangements, and the results were checked against IGoR. In a later analysis, TCR-TCR, TCR-HLA and TCR-CMV co-occurrence was scored with hypergeometric tests, and a repertoire-size bias correction was applied to TCR pairs. In a later analysis, false discovery rates were estimated by permuting HLA or CMV assignments 20 times. In a later analysis, co-occurring TCRs were grouped with DBSCAN, and TCRdist sequence similarity was added when clustering was performed within HLA-allele-positive subsets. Repertoires with fewer than 30,000 or more than 120,000 public chains were left out of co-occurrence clustering, as were four to six repertoires with anomalous nucleotide sharing. TCRdb's version of the immuneACCESS table is confined to in-frame rearrangements and falls short of the full clone set. An unresolved V gene accounts for under half of the shortfall where checked; the remainder is of unknown origin. That table supplies the V and J calls and clone size; D and trimming were determined from the DNA. In all, the sample holds 150,000 to 200,000 clones, and about 59% of those were seen once. Together, the top ten hold under 3% of the sample.

A remark on this clone: Its antigen is not yet known. No qualities accompany the bases; no much larger clone lies one base away.

The receptor was derived from a man aged 40-49 years in good health and CMV-seronegative. What was sequenced was PBMCs. This sequence uses TRBV29-1 and TRBJ1-5; 9 of the junction bases match TRBD1. DNA sequence: TGCAGCGGTAGACAGGGGGGAAATCAGCCCCAGCATTTT. Its amino acids are CSGRQGGNQPQHF.